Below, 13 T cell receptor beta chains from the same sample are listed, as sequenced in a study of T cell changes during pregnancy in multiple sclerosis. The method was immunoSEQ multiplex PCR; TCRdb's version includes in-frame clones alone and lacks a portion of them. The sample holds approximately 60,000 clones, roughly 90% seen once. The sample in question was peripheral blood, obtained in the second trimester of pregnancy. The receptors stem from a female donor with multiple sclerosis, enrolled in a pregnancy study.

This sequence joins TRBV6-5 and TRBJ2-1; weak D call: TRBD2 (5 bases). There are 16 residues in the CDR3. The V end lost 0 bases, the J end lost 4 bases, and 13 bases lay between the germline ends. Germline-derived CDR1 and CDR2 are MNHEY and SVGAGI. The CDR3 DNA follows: TGTGCCAGCAGTTACTCGGGCACTAGAGGGTACAATGAGCAGTTCTTC. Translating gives CASSYSGTRGYNEQFF.

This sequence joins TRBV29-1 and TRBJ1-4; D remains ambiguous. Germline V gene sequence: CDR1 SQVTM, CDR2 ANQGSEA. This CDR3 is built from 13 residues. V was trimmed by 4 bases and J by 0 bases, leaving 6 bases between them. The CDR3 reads CSVGGTTNEKLFF. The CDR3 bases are TGCAGCGTTGGCGGGACAACTAATGAAAAACTGTTTTTT.

The CDR3 sequence: CASLGTGGNTEAFF. DNA for the CDR3: TGTGCCAGCTTGGGGACAGGGGGAAACACTGAAGCTTTCTTT. The V gene is TRBV6-1, the J gene TRBJ1-1; 11 nucleotides align to TRBD1. The V segment lost 8 bases and the J segment 2 bases; nucleotides outside the gene matches: 4. The CDR3 runs 14 residues. In germline, CDR1 is MNHNS, CDR2 SASEGT.

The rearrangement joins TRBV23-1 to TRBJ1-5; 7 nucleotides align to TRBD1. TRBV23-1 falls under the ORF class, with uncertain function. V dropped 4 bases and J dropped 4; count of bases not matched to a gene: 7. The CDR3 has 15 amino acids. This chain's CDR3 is CASSRAGDRNQPQHF. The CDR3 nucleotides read TGCGCCAGCAGTCGAGCGGGGGACAGAAATCAGCCCCAGCATTTT.

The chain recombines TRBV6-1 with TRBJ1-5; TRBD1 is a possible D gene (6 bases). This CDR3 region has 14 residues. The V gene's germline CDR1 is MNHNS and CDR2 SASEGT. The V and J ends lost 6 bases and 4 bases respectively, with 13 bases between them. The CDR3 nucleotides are TGTGCCAGCAGCCAAGACAGGTCGAATCAGCCCCAGCATTTT. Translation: CASSQDRSNQPQHF.

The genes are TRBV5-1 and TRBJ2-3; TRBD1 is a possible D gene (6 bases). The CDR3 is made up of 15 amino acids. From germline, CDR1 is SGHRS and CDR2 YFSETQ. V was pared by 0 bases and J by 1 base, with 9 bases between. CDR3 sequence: CASSLGAGGTDTQYF. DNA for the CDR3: TGCGCCAGCAGCTTGGGCGCAGGGGGCACAGATACGCAGTATTTT.

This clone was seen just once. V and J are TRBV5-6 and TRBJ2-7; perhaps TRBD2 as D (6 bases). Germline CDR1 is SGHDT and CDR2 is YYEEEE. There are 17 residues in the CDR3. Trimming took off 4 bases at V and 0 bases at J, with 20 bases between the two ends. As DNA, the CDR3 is TGTGCCAGCAGCGGGGGGTTCCTCGGGGAGGCCTCCTACGAGCAGTACTTC. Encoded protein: CASSGGFLGEASYEQYF.

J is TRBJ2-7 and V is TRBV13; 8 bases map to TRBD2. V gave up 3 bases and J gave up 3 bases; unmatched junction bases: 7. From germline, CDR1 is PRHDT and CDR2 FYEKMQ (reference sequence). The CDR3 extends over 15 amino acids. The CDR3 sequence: CASSFPGSGDYEQYF. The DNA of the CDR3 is TGTGCCAGCAGCTTTCCCGGTAGCGGGGACTACGAGCAGTACTTC. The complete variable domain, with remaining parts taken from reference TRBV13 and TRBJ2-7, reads AAGVIQSPRHLIKEKRETATLKCYPIPRHDTVYWYQQGPGQDPQFLISFYEKMQSDKGSIPDRFSAQQFSDYHSELNMSSLELGDSALYFCASSFPGSGDYEQYFGPGTRLTVT.

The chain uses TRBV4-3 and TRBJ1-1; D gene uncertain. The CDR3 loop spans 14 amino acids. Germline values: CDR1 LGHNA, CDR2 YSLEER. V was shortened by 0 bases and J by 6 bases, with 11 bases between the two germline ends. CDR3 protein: CASSQDTGRAEAFF. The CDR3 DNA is TGCGCCAGCAGCCAAGATACTGGGAGGGCTGAAGCTTTCTTT.

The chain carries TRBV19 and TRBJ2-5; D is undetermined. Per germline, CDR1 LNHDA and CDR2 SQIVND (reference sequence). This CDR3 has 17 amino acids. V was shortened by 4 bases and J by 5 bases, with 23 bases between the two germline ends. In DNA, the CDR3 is TGTGCCAGTAGTACAAACCCGTCAGCACCAGACGGGGAGACCCAGTACTTC. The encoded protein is CASSTNPSAPDGETQYF.

CDR3 region: CASSPSGKGSYEQYF. In nucleotides, the CDR3 is TGTGCCAGCTCACCCTCAGGGAAAGGTTCCTACGAGCAGTACTTC. This rearrangement joins TRBV18 to TRBJ2-7; a possible D gene is TRBD1 (5 bases). This CDR3 has 15 amino acids. The ends were cut back, 3 bases at V and 1 base at J, with 13 bases in the middle. Germline V gene sequence: CDR1 KGHSH, CDR2 LQKENI.

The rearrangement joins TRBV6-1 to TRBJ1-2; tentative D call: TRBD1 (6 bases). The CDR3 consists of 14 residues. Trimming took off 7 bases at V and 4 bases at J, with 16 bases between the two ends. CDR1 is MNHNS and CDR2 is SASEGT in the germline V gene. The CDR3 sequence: CASTMVTGSYGYTF. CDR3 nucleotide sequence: TGTGCCAGCACAATGGTAACAGGGAGCTATGGCTACACCTTC.

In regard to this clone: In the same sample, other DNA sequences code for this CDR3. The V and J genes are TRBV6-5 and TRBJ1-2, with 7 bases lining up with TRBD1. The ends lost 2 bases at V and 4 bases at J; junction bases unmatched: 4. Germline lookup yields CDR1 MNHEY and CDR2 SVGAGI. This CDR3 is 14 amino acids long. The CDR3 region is CASSYGGQPYGYTF. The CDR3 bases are TGTGCCAGCAGTTACGGGGGACAGCCCTATGGCTACACCTTC.